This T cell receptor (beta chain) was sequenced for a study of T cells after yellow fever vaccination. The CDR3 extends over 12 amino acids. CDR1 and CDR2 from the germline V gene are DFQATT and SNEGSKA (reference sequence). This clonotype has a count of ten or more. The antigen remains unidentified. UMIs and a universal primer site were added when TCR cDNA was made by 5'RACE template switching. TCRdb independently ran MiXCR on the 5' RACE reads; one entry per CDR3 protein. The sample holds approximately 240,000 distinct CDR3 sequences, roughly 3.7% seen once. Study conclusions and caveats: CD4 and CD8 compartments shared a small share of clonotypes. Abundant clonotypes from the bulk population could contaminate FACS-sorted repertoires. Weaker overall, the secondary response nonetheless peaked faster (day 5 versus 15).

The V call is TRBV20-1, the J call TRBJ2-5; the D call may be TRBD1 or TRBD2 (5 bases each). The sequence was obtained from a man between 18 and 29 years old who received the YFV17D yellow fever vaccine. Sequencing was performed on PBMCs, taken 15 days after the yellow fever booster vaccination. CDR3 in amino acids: CSGLTAQETQYF. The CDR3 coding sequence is TGCAGCGGACTGACAGCCCAAGAGACCCAGTACTTC.